This T cell receptor beta chain was retrieved from a study of blood T cell repertoires in COVID-19. Study as a whole: T cells, B-cell-depleted T cells, or PBMCs provided the cDNA or gDNA that served as material.

Per the study methods: The authors estimated nucleated cell counts from reference gene primer amplification. The protocol was immunoSEQ multiplex PCR, while the TCRdb copy is restricted to in-frame clones and leaves out a portion. For V, J and clone size, that table is used; D and trimming come from the DNA. The repertoire holds roughly 100,000 clones, with around 81% as singletons. CDR1 MNHEY and CDR2 SVGAGI come from the germline V gene. Trimming removed 11 bases from V and 1 base from J; junction bases left unmatched: 8. This CDR3 region has 14 residues. Followed over time, Seattle patients had been enrolled while infection was active.

Sequences were obtained from peripheral blood. This clonotype was sampled from an elderly man with COVID-19, enrolled during active disease. The chain is built from TRBV6-5 and TRBJ1-1; TRBD1 matches 9 bases. CDR3 nucleotide sequence: TGTGCCGCGGAACCGGGACAGGGGAACACTGAAGCTTTCTTT. Amino acids: CAAEPGQGNTEAFF.